This T cell receptor beta chain was recovered during a study of OX40 agonist ivuxolimab in advanced cancers. Findings and limits, study-wide: The CD4+ and CD8+ T cells in the blood had expanded clonally by week 6 at 0.1 to 3.0 mg/kg. Some nonresponders likewise displayed low normalized T-cell clonal expansion.

V lost 1 base to trimming and J lost 7 bases; unmatched junction nucleotides: 7. Germline V lookup: CDR1 MDHEN, CDR2 SYDVKM. The CDR3 has 15 amino acids. Notes on this clone: Its antigen is undetermined.

Patients with a history of autoimmune disease or on systemic immunosuppression were excluded. TCRdb keeps only in-frame clones here, not all; method: immunoSEQ multiplex PCR. The sample contains roughly 45,000 clones, 70% to 90% of which appear only once. Specimen: CD4+ or CD8+ T cells sorted from blood, collected in a trial of the OX40 agonist ivuxolimab. This sequence was found in an adult with an advanced solid tumor such as melanoma, head and neck, liver or kidney cancer. The V call is TRBV28, the J call TRBJ2-1, with 7 bases identical to TRBD1. The CDR3 sequence: CASSLSKGARNEQFF. The CDR3 DNA reads TGTGCCAGCAGTTTATCTAAGGGGGCAAGGAATGAGCAGTTCTTC.